Below, 5 T cell receptor beta chains from the same sample are listed, as sequenced in a study of blood T cell repertoires in COVID-19. Sequenced by immunoSEQ multiplex PCR; TCRdb stores in-frame clones only, minus some. The sample lists some 200,000 clones; approximately 89% were seen once. Input material: peripheral blood. The receptors derive from a middle-aged woman with acute or convalescent COVID-19.

The chain recombines TRBV19 with TRBJ1-1; TRBD1 agrees at 10 bases. Losses at the gene ends were 6 bases for V and 6 bases for J; bases not matched to a gene: 7. This CDR3 region has 14 residues. Per the germline V gene, CDR1 is LNHDA and CDR2 is SQIVND (reference sequence). Written as DNA, the CDR3 is TGTGCCAGTAGGAGGGACAGGGGAATCTCTGAAGCTTTCTTT. As protein: CASRRDRGISEAFF. Complete variable domain (other parts from reference TRBV19 and TRBJ1-1): DGGITQSPKYLFRKEGQNVTLSCEQNLNHDAMYWYRQDPGQGLRLIYYSQIVNDFQKGDIAEGYSVSREKKESFPLTVTSAQKNPTAFYLCASRRDRGISEAFFGQGTRLTVV.

The gene calls are TRBV10-3 and TRBJ1-1, with TRBD1 matching 10 bases. This CDR3 is built from 14 residues. The germline V gene encodes CDR1 ENHRY and CDR2 SYGVKD. Trimming removed 7 bases from V and 6 bases from J; junction bases left unmatched: 8. The CDR3 reads CAIKLGQGPAEAFF. The CDR3 DNA sequence: TGTGCCATCAAACTGGGACAGGGGCCCGCTGAAGCTTTCTTT.

This chain joins TRBV9 and TRBJ1-2, with 7 bases matching TRBD1. The V and J ends lost 3 bases and 3 bases, in that order; junction bases with no gene match: 8. From germline, CDR1 is SGDLS and CDR2 YYNGEE. This CDR3 has 15 amino acids. CDR3 sequence: CASSATIQGDYGYTF. The DNA of the CDR3 is TGTGCCAGCAGCGCCACCATTCAGGGGGACTATGGCTACACCTTC.

A few counts support this clone. This CDR3 is CASSPLRGTSGGRETQYF. The DNA for the CDR3 is TGTGCCAGTAGTCCCCTAAGGGGGACTAGCGGGGGGCGGGAGACCCAGTACTTC. The J gene is TRBJ2-5, the V gene TRBV19; 15 bases map to TRBD2. Germline CDR1 is LNHDA and CDR2 is SQIVND (reference sequence). V was pared by 5 bases and J by 5 bases, with 12 bases of the junction left unmatched. The CDR3 covers 18 residues.

This clone is a singleton in its sample. The chain combines TRBV5-1 with TRBJ1-2, with D possibly matching TRBD1 (6 bases). The CDR3 runs 14 residues. V was pared by 5 bases and J by 7 bases, with 18 bases between. Germline CDR1 reads SGHRS; CDR2 reads YFSETQ. Here the CDR3 DNA reads TGCGCCAGCAGGGCAGGGGACGACCTAGGTGGCTACACCTTC. Translation gives CASRAGDDLGGYTF.